The 29 T cell receptor beta chains reported below all come from one sample, sequenced in a study of blood T cell repertoires in COVID-19. Libraries were prepared by immunoSEQ multiplex PCR; TCRdb keeps only in-frame clonotypes and omits some of them. The sample has under 150,000 clones; 81% are singletons. Sequenced sample: peripheral blood. These TCRs come from a human donor with acute or convalescent COVID-19. The donor label of this sample is uncertain.

The rearrangement links TRBV27 to TRBJ1-4, with D hard to call. V was shortened by 2 bases and J by 5 bases, with 9 bases between the two germline ends. The CDR3 is 14 amino acids. Germline-derived CDR1 and CDR2 are MNHEY and SMNVEV (reference sequence). CDR3: CASSLLSENEKLFF. The CDR3, as DNA: TGTGCCAGCAGTTTACTCTCGGAGAATGAAAAACTGTTTTTT.

The chain employs TRBV5-6 and TRBJ1-2, with 8 bases identical to TRBD1. Per the germline V gene, CDR1 is SGHDT and CDR2 is YYEEEE. The CDR3 runs 11 residues. V lost 6 bases, J lost 7 bases, and 2 bases stayed unmatched. The CDR3 spells CASTDRGGYTF. Here the CDR3 DNA reads TGTGCCAGCACCGACAGGGGTGGCTACACCTTC.

This chain links TRBV18 with TRBJ2-6; 8 bases are a match to TRBD1. The V gene end was trimmed by 3 bases and the J gene end by 1 base; junction bases not matched to a gene: 5. Germline CDR1 is KGHSH and CDR2 is LQKENI. This CDR3 contains 17 residues. The CDR3 region has the DNA TGTGCCAGCTCACCCCAGGGGGCCCTGTCTGGGGCCAACGTCCTGACTTTC. It codes for CASSPQGALSGANVLTF.

CDR3 nucleotides: TGTGCCAGTAGTACGGGGGTTCGCACAGATACGCAGTATTTT. It is translated as CASSTGVRTDTQYF. The genes are TRBV19 and TRBJ2-3; TRBD2 is a possible D gene (6 bases). The CDR3 runs 14 residues. V lost 4 bases to trimming and J lost 1 base, with 9 bases between them. The germline V gene has CDR1 LNHDA and CDR2 SQIVND (reference sequence).

The chain carries TRBV2 and TRBJ2-3; 8 nucleotides align to TRBD2. V gave up 2 bases and J gave up 0 bases; unmatched junction bases: 13. CDR1 and CDR2 from the germline V gene are SNHLY and FYNNEI. CDR3 size: 19 residues. CDR3 nucleotides: TGTGCCAGCAGTGAACTCCCCCGGGTGCGGGGGGTTAGCACAGATACGCAGTATTTT. It encodes CASSELPRVRGVSTDTQYF.

The gene calls are TRBV6-1 and TRBJ2-3; 9 nucleotides agree with TRBD2. Germline CDR1 reads MNHNS; CDR2 reads SASEGT. J lost 1 base, V lost 3 bases, and 8 bases had no gene match. The CDR3 is made up of 17 amino acids. The CDR3: CASSDLPERGGTDTQYF. In DNA form, the CDR3 reads TGTGCCAGCAGTGACCTCCCGGAGCGGGGGGGCACAGATACGCAGTATTTT.

The chain couples TRBV24-1 to TRBJ2-2; D might be TRBD2 (6 bases). Trimming cost V 6 bases and J 4 bases, with 17 bases left between them. The CDR3 has 16 amino acids. Germline lookup yields CDR1 KGHDR and CDR2 SFDVKD. The CDR3 loop is CATSKPGTRGTGELFF. The CDR3 DNA follows: TGTGCCACCAGTAAACCCGGGACGCGGGGCACCGGGGAGCTGTTTTTT.

This sequence joins TRBV9 and TRBJ1-2, with D tentatively TRBD1 (6 bases). The germline CDR1 and CDR2 sequences are SGDLS and YYNGEE. Deletions cut 0 bases from V and 4 bases from J, with 13 bases between. The CDR3 length is 15 residues. CDR3 nucleotide sequence: TGTGCCAGCAGCGTAGCGGGGGGGGCGATCTATGGCTACACCTTC. Its translation is CASSVAGGAIYGYTF. Full variable domain (remainder filled in from reference TRBV9 and TRBJ1-2): DSGVTQTPKHLITATGQRVTLRCSPRSGDLSVYWYQQSLDQGLQFLIQYYNGEERAKGNILERFSAQQFPDLHSELNLSSLELGDSALYFCASSVAGGAIYGYTFGSGTRLTVV.

The chain carries TRBV4-1 and TRBJ2-5, with D maybe TRBD1 (6 bases). V gave up 4 bases and J gave up 2 bases, with 17 bases separating them. The germline V gene has CDR1 MGHRA and CDR2 YSYEKL. This CDR3 is 16 amino acids long. The CDR3 loop reads CASSPLYSDRQETQYF. CDR3 bases: TGCGCCAGCAGCCCCCTATACTCGGACAGACAAGAGACCCAGTACTTC.

The V call is TRBV3-1 (or the pseudogene TRBV3-2), the J call TRBJ2-7; TRBD2 matches at 9 bases. The germline CDR1 and CDR2 sequences are LGHDT and YNNKEL (reference sequence). V shed 3 bases and J 1 base; nucleotides not matched to a gene: 7. The CDR3 covers 16 residues. The CDR3: CASSHGTSSVSYEQYF. The CDR3 coding sequence is TGTGCCAGCAGCCACGGGACTAGCTCCGTGTCCTACGAGCAGTACTTC.

This clone has a single count. The chain recombines TRBV28 with TRBJ2-1, with TRBD2 matching over 13 bases. V lost 2 bases and J lost 7; bases outside the gene matches: 8. In germline, CDR1 is MDHEN, CDR2 SYDVKM. The CDR3 covers 17 residues. CDR3 region: CASSLARTSGGKNEQFF. The CDR3 DNA is TGTGCCAGCAGTTTAGCTAGGACTAGCGGGGGTAAGAATGAGCAGTTCTTC.

The rearrangement links TRBV6-5 to TRBJ2-1; perhaps TRBD2 as D (6 bases). Germline-derived CDR1 and CDR2 are MNHEY and SVGAGI. V was pared by 5 bases and J by 6 bases, with 11 bases between. CDR3 length: 13 amino acids. CDR3 nucleotides: TGTGCCAGCAGTCAGGGACTCCGCAATGAGCAGTTCTTC. It specifies CASSQGLRNEQFF.

The chain employs TRBV18 and TRBJ1-2; D remains ambiguous. The germline CDR1 and CDR2 sequences are KGHSH and LQKENI. V gave up 1 base and J gave up 6 bases, with 12 bases separating them. The CDR3 length is 14 residues. As DNA, the CDR3 is TGTGCCAGCTCACCACGAGAATTCCCCCATGGCTACACCTTC. Translation: CASSPREFPHGYTF.

This chain connects TRBV13 to TRBJ2-5; 8 bases align to TRBD1. Germline lookup yields CDR1 PRHDT and CDR2 FYEKMQ (reference sequence). This CDR3 is built from 15 residues. Unmatched junction bases numbered 10, after V lost 5 bases and J lost 5 bases. CDR3: CASSQDREIPETQYF. Here the CDR3 DNA reads TGTGCCAGCAGCCAGGACAGGGAGATCCCGGAGACCCAGTACTTC.

The rearrangement uses TRBV6-5 and TRBJ1-5, with D unclear. CDR1 and CDR2 (germline): MNHEY, SVGAGI. V was trimmed by 8 bases and J by 4 bases, leaving 12 bases between them. The CDR3 has 13 amino acids. The CDR3: CASALGGNQPQHF. CDR3 sequence (DNA): TGTGCCAGCGCTCTTGGAGGAAATCAGCCCCAGCATTTT.

The rearrangement joins TRBV6-5 to TRBJ2-2, with D possibly matching TRBD1 (7 bases). This CDR3 is 15 amino acids long. Germline V gene sequence: CDR1 MNHEY, CDR2 SVGAGI. Trimming stripped 2 bases from V and 7 bases from J, with 14 bases between. CDR3: CASSYKAGGGGELFF. DNA of the CDR3: TGTGCCAGCAGTTACAAGGCAGGGGGAGGCGGGGAGCTGTTTTTT.

Concerning this clone itself: This CDR3 is missing its conserved last phenylalanine or tryptophan, likely due to a read error. It is unclear where the CDR3 begins or ends on the DNA, so no DNA is shown, and the CDR3 is as TCRdb lists it. The rearrangement links TRBV6-2 or TRBV6-3 to TRBJ2-4; the table's D call, TRBD2, has no DNA check behind it. The CDR3 region is 13 residues in length, termini included. Germline CDR1 is MNHEY and CDR2 is SVGEGT. The CDR3 here is CASSITSGGPSII.

The gene calls are TRBV11-1 and TRBJ2-2; 7 bases line up with TRBD1. V lost 5 bases to trimming and J lost 3 bases; unmatched junction nucleotides: 6. CDR1 is SGHAT and CDR2 is FQDESV in the germline V gene (reference sequence). The CDR3 length is 15 residues. The CDR3 region is CASSRDRADTGELFF. The CDR3 DNA is TGTGCCAGCAGCAGAGACAGGGCCGACACCGGGGAGCTGTTTTTT.

The chain links TRBV30 to TRBJ1-1, with TRBD1 matching 7 bases. Losses at the gene ends were 7 bases for V and 4 bases for J; bases not matched to a gene: 9. Per the germline V gene, CDR1 is GTSNPN and CDR2 is SVGIG (reference sequence). This CDR3 has 13 residues. CDR3 in DNA: TGTGCCTTTACTTACAGGGGAAGCACTGAAGCTTTCTTT. Protein sequence: CAFTYRGSTEAFF.

This chain connects TRBV6-5 to TRBJ1-1; TRBD1 agrees at 7 bases. The CDR3 totals 14 residues. Germline loops: CDR1 MNHEY, CDR2 SVGAGI. Unmatched junction bases numbered 11, after V lost 8 bases and J lost 5 bases. CDR3: CASAETGFVTEAFF. CDR3 DNA sequence: TGTGCCAGCGCCGAGACAGGGTTTGTGACTGAAGCTTTCTTT.

The chain combines TRBV5-1 with TRBJ2-3, with TRBD2 identical over 9 bases. Germline V lookup: CDR1 SGHRS, CDR2 YFSETQ. Germline trimming cut 5 bases from V and 1 base from J; bases unmatched to any gene: 2. This CDR3 has 14 residues. DNA for the CDR3: TGCGCCAGCAGGACTAGCGGAGGCACAGATACGCAGTATTTT. As protein: CASRTSGGTDTQYF.

This clone was observed a handful of times. This chain connects TRBV7-2 to TRBJ1-1; no definite D call. V lost 5 bases and J lost 7, with 8 bases in between. Germline V gives CDR1 SGHTA, CDR2 FQGNSA. This CDR3 has 11 residues. CDR3 in amino acids: CASSPRDEAFF. The CDR3 DNA sequence: TGTGCCAGCAGCCCTCGGGATGAAGCTTTCTTT.

The V gene is TRBV7-8, the J gene TRBJ2-6; 8 bases are a match to TRBD1. The germline CDR1 and CDR2 sequences are SGHVS and FQNEAQ. The CDR3 spans 15 residues. Unmatched junction bases numbered 6, after V lost 7 bases and J lost 4 bases. The CDR3 DNA is TGTGCCAGCACCCAGACAGGGGCCGGGGCCAACGTCCTGACTTTC. This gives the protein CASTQTGAGANVLTF.

The rearrangement uses TRBV5-4 and TRBJ2-7; TRBD2 agrees at 9 bases. The CDR3 extends over 15 amino acids. Germline V gene sequence: CDR1 SGHNT, CDR2 YYREEE (reference sequence). Trimming cost V 3 bases and J 3 bases; bases outside gene matches: 7. CDR3 sequence (DNA): TGTGCCAGCAGCTCCTCTAGCGGGGCCTTCTACGAGCAGTACTTC. The encoded protein is CASSSSSGAFYEQYF.

V and J are TRBV2 and TRBJ2-7; D gene unclear. Germline CDR1 reads SNHLY; CDR2 reads FYNNEI. V dropped 0 bases and J dropped 5 bases, with 5 bases sitting between them. This CDR3 region has 12 residues. As DNA, the CDR3 is TGTGCCAGCAGTGAAGCATTCGACGAGCAGTACTTC. Translated, it gives CASSEAFDEQYF.

The chain couples TRBV7-9 to TRBJ2-1, with TRBD2 identical over 9 bases. The ends lost 3 bases at V and 7 bases at J; junction bases unmatched: 4. Germline CDR1 and CDR2: SEHNR and FQNEAQ (reference sequence). CDR3 length: 14 residues. The CDR3 protein is CASSLLAGWNEQFF. The CDR3 nucleotides read TGTGCCAGCAGCTTGCTAGCGGGGTGGAATGAGCAGTTCTTC. The variable domain in full, with the rest retrieved from reference TRBV7-9 and TRBJ2-1, is DTGVSQNPRHKITKRGQNVTFRCDPISEHNRLYWYRQTLGQGPEFLTYFQNEAQLEKSRLLSDRFSAERPKGSFSTLEIQRTEQGDSAMYLCASSLLAGWNEQFFGPGTRLTVL.

The genes are TRBV3-1 (or the pseudogene TRBV3-2) and TRBJ2-7; D possibly corresponds to TRBD2 (5 bases). CDR3 size: 15 residues. The V and J ends lost 4 bases and 6 bases respectively, with 19 bases between them. Germline loops: CDR1 LGHDT, CDR2 YNNKEL (reference sequence). The CDR3 sequence: CASSPHSGLAGEQYF. As DNA, the CDR3 is TGTGCCAGCAGCCCTCATTCGGGGTTGGCCGGCGAGCAGTACTTC.

This clone came up a few times. This chain joins TRBV6-5 and TRBJ2-7, with a possible D match to TRBD2 (5 bases). The CDR3 is 12 amino acids. The germline V and J ends were trimmed by 8 bases and 4 bases, with 12 bases remaining between them. CDR1 MNHEY and CDR2 SVGAGI come from the germline V gene. The CDR3 loop reads CASGIRRYEQYF. The CDR3 DNA follows: TGTGCCAGCGGCATCCGGAGGTACGAGCAGTACTTC.

This clone was observed a few times. J is TRBJ1-5 and V is TRBV30, with 9 bases identical to TRBD1. The CDR3 totals 16 residues. J gave up 0 bases and V 6 bases, and 9 bases lay outside the gene matches. Germline V gene lookup returns CDR1 GTSNPN and CDR2 SVGIG (reference sequence). In DNA, the CDR3 is TGTGCCTGCATCCCGACAGGGGGGCATAGCAATCAGCCCCAGCATTTT. This encodes CACIPTGGHSNQPQHF. Supplemented by reference TRBV30 and TRBJ1-5, the full variable domain reads SQTIHQWPATLVQPVGSPLSLECTVEGTSNPNLYWYRQAAGRGLQLLFYSVGIGQISSEVPQNLSASRPQDRQFILSSKKLLLSDSGFYLCACIPTGGHSNQPQHFGDGTRLSIL.